These 9 T cell receptor beta chains came from one sample sequenced in a study of T-cell reconstitution after alpha-beta-depleted transplantation in children (dated by TCRdb to about 2016). The treatment or condition label here, explained by the study, means: allogeneic hematopoietic cell transplantation with graft depleted of TCRalphabeta T cells and CD19 B cells. The receptor library was made with PCR. Sequencing relied on an Illumina HiSeq 2500. To normalize quantification of the TCRbeta repertoire, the TCR libraries were built with molecular barcoding that relied on unique molecular identifiers. TCRdb reanalyzed the raw reads on its own, using fastp at Q25 for trimming and MiXCR for clone calling, and kept in-frame beta chains. Each entry is one CDR3 protein sequence, shown with its most common DNA and genes. The sample includes more than 200,000 distinct CDR3 sequences, with about 25% observed a single time. The ten largest clones add up to 2.6% of the sample.

The sequencing here drew on PBMCs, taken before TCRalphabeta/CD19-depleted stem cell transplant. Receptors originate from a girl between 2 and 10 years old with Fanconi anemia, due to receive a stem cell transplant.

Ten or more counts support this clonotype. J is TRBJ1-2 and V is TRBV29-1, with 8 bases lining up with TRBD1. Losses at the gene ends were 6 bases for V and 2 bases for J; bases not matched to a gene: 8. CDR1 and CDR2 from the germline V gene are SQVTM and ANQGSEA. CDR3 length: 14 amino acids. The CDR3 region is CSVAGGQVNYGYTF. The DNA of the CDR3 is TGCAGCGTGGCAGGGGGACAGGTCAACTATGGCTACACCTTC.

The chain is built from TRBV20-1 and TRBJ2-1; unclear D gene. The CDR3 extends over 12 amino acids. CDR1 is DFQATT, CDR2 SNEGSKA, per germline (reference sequence). Trimming removed 3 bases at V and 6 bases at J, with 9 bases between. CDR3 DNA sequence: TGCAGTGCTAGGAGCCCGCGCAATGAGCAGTTCTTC. Encoded protein: CSARSPRNEQFF.

This clonotype has a count of ten or more. The chain links TRBV20-1 to TRBJ2-5, with D uncertain. CDR1 and CDR2 (germline): DFQATT, SNEGSKA (reference sequence). Trimming cost V 3 bases and J 7 bases, with 12 bases left between them. The CDR3 has 12 amino acids. CDR3 residues: CSASDEVTTQYF. As DNA, the CDR3 is TGCAGTGCTAGTGACGAAGTGACGACCCAGTACTTC.

This clonotype was seen at least ten times. This sequence joins TRBV20-1 and TRBJ2-5; 7 bases fit TRBD2. Germline V gene lookup returns CDR1 DFQATT and CDR2 SNEGSKA (reference sequence). V dropped 6 bases and J dropped 2; count of bases not matched to a gene: 9. The CDR3 runs to 14 residues. This CDR3 reads CSARTRRLQETQYF. The CDR3 coding sequence is TGCAGTGCGAGGACTAGGCGTCTGCAAGAGACCCAGTACTTC.

This clonotype appeared many times. J is TRBJ2-5 and V is TRBV7-2; TRBD2 matches 9 bases. Germline lookup yields CDR1 SGHTA and CDR2 FQGNSA. There are 15 residues in the CDR3. V gave up 2 bases and J gave up 5 bases; unmatched junction bases: 6. The CDR3 nucleotides read TGTGCCAGCAGCTTACGGCAAGGACTAGCGGAGACCCAGTACTTC. Translated, it gives CASSLRQGLAETQYF. Full variable domain (remainder filled in from reference TRBV7-2 and TRBJ2-5): GAGVSQSPSNKVTEKGKDVELRCDPISGHTALYWYRQSLGQGLEFLIYFQGNSAPDKSGLPSDRFSAERTGGSVSTLTIQRTQQEDSAVYLCASSLRQGLAETQYFGPGTRLLVL.

J is TRBJ2-1 and V is TRBV4-2, with 12 bases identical to TRBD2. Germline lookup yields CDR1 LGHNA and CDR2 YNFKEQ. After removal of 1 base from V and 4 bases from J, the junction contained 5 bases not matched to a gene. There are 17 residues in the CDR3. CDR3 nucleotides: TGTGCCAGCAGCCAAGGGGCTAGCGGGGGGGCGTACAATGAGCAGTTCTTC. Protein product: CASSQGASGGAYNEQFF.

This clonotype was observed many times. The V call is TRBV20-1, the J call TRBJ1-5, with D perhaps matching TRBD1 (6 bases). Trimming removed 2 bases at V and 7 bases at J, with 18 bases between. Germline loops: CDR1 DFQATT, CDR2 SNEGSKA (reference sequence). The CDR3 is made up of 15 amino acids. CDR3 coding DNA: TGCAGTGCTAGACCTGCGGGACAAAAGGAACAGCCCCAGCATTTT. This encodes CSARPAGQKEQPQHF.

This clonotype was counted a few times. The chain carries TRBV20-1 and TRBJ2-7; 8 bases are a match to TRBD1. The CDR3 covers 14 residues. The V gene end was trimmed by 2 bases and the J gene end by 4 bases; junction bases not matched to a gene: 7. Germline CDR1 DFQATT, CDR2 SNEGSKA (reference sequence). The DNA for the CDR3 is TGCAGTGCTAGAAGGGCAGGGGGCTTTTACGAGCAGTACTTC. Protein: CSARRAGGFYEQYF.

This chain connects TRBV6-5 to TRBJ1-1; 10 nucleotides align to TRBD1. Germline V lookup: CDR1 MNHEY, CDR2 SVGAGI. The CDR3 runs to 16 residues. The V segment lost 2 bases and the J segment 5 bases; nucleotides outside the gene matches: 8. CDR3 sequence reads: CASSYGPGTGETEAFF. CDR3 nucleotides: TGTGCCAGCAGTTACGGACCCGGGACAGGGGAAACTGAAGCTTTCTTT.